This T cell receptor beta chain is drawn from a study of T cell repertoires in cytomegalovirus infection. One entry per CDR3 protein, called by TCRdb with MiXCR from the reads. Of roughly 180,000 distinct CDR3 sequences in the sample, roughly a fifth are singletons; the top ten hold 20% to 30%. Study results and caveats: The ex vivo response was dominated by HLA-C-restricted CMV-specific TCR beta clonotypes.

About this clonotype itself: Its cognate antigen is unknown.

The sample was CD8+ T cells from cultured PBMCs, taken from culture after CMV antigen stimulation. The clonotype comes from a human donor in good health (CMV status not recorded). Some clones in this sample may be carry-over from other donors' samples.

This CDR3 is CASSFRFDRVNSGANVLTF. CDR3 sequence (DNA): TGTGCCAGCAGCTTCAGATTCGATAGGGTAAACTCTGGGGCCAACGTCCTGACTTTC. The rearrangement uses TRBV7-9 and TRBJ2-6; the D is unclear. The V end lost 3 bases, the J end lost 0 bases, and 18 bases lay between the germline ends. CDR3 size: 19 residues. Germline CDR1 SEHNR, CDR2 FQNEAQ (reference sequence).